A single count supports the clone carrying this TCR beta chain. Its specificity is not known. Method: immunoSEQ multiplex PCR; TCRdb's copy keeps in-frame clones and lacks some. Of about 50,000 clones detected, more than 75% appear once; the ten largest clones hold less than 0.35%. This sample is part of a study of siplizumab effects on memory and regulatory T cells. Study conclusions and caveats: Proof of suppressive function in proliferating Tregs from siplizumab cultures was not established.

Trimming took 5 bases from V and 8 from J; bases not matched to a gene: 12. The CDR3 spans 15 residues. Germline values: CDR1 SGHDT, CDR2 YYEEEE. This clonotype was sampled from a human donor in good health. V gene TRBV5-6 combines with J gene TRBJ1-4, with TRBD1 matching 7 bases. Sequencing was carried out using naive CD8+ T cells sorted from blood. CDR3 DNA: TGTGCCAGCAGTTCTCGACAGGGATCGTTCGAAAAACTGTTTTTT. Translated: CASSSRQGSFEKLFF.